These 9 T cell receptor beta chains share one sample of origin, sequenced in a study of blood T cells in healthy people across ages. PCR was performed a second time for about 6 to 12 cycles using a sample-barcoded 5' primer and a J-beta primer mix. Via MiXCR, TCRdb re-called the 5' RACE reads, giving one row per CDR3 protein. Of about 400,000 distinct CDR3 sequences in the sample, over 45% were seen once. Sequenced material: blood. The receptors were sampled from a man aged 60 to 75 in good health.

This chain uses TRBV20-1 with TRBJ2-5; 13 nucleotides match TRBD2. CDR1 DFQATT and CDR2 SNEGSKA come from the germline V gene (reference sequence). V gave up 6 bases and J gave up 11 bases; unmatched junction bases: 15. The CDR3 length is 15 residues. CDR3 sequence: CSASFTSGRAWEQYF. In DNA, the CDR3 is TGCAGTGCCTCCTTTACTAGCGGGAGGGCCTGGGAGCAGTACTTC.

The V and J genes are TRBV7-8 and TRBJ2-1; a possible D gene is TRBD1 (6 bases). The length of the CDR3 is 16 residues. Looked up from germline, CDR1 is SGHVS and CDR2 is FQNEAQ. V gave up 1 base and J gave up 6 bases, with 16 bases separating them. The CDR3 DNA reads TGTGCCAGCAGCTTAGGACCCAGGGGCGCAGGCAATGAGCAGTTCTTC. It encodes CASSLGPRGAGNEQFF. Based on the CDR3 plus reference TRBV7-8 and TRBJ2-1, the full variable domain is GAGVSQSPRYKVAKRGQDVALRCDPISGHVSLFWYQQALGQGPEFLTYFQNEAQLDKSGLPSDRFFAERPEGSVSTLKIQRTQQEDSAVYLCASSLGPRGAGNEQFFGPGTRLTVL.

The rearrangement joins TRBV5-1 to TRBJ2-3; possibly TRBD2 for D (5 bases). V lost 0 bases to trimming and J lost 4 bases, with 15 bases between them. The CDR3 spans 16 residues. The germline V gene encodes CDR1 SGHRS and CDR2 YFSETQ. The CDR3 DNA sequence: TGCGCCAGCAGCTTGGAAACGGGCCTTAGCGCAGATACGCAGTATTTT. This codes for CASSLETGLSADTQYF.

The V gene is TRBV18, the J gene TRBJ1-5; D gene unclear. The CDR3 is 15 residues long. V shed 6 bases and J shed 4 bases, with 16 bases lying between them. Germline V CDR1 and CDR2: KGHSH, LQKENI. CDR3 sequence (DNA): TGTGCCAGCTCCCGCACAGAAAGGAAAAATCAGCCCCAGCATTTT. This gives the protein CASSRTERKNQPQHF.

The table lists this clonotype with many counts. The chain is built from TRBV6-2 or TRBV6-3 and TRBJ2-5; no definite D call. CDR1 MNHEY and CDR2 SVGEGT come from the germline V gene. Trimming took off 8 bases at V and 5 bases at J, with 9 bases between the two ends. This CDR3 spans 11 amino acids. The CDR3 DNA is TGTGCCAGCTCCTCTTCGGAGACCCAGTACTTC. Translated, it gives CASSSSETQYF.

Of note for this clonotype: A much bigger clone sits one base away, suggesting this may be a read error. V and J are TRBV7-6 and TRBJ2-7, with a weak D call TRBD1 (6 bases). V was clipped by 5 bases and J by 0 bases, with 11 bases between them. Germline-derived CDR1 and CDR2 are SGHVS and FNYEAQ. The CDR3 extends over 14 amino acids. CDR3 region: CASSANRDSYEQYF. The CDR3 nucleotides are TGTGCCAGCAGCGCAAACAGGGACTCCTACGAGCAGTACTTC.

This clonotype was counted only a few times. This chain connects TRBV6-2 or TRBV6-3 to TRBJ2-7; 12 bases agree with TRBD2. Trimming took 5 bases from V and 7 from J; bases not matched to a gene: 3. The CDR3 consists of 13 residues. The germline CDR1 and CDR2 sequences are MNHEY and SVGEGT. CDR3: CASSPSGRGEQYF. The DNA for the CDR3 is TGTGCCAGCAGTCCTAGCGGGAGGGGTGAGCAGTACTTC.

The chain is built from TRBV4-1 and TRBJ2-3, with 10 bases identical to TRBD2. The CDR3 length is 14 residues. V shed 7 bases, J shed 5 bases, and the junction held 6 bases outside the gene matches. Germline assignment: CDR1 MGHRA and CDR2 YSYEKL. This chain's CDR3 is CASTSGGAGDTQYF. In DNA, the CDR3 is TGCGCCAGCACAAGCGGGGGGGCGGGAGATACGCAGTATTTT.

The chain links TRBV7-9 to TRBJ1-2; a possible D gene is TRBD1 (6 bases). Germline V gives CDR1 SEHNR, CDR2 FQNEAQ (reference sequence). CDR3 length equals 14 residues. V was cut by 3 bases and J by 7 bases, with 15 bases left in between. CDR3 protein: CASSFGPGDAGYTF. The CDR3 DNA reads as TGTGCCAGCAGCTTCGGTCCAGGGGACGCTGGCTACACCTTC.